Each of the 26 T cell receptor beta chains below was sequenced from the same sample in a study of cytomegalovirus exposure and HLA in healthy donors. With 60 Vbeta and 13 Jbeta primers, the PCR was carried out. Assay: immunoSEQ multiplex PCR; the TCRdb copy retains only in-frame clones and omits some. The repertoire holds just over 80,000 clones, with 78% as singletons. Sample: PBMCs. These receptors originate from a young man in good health and CMV-seropositive.

A word on this clone: Distinct nucleotide sequences in the sample also encode this CDR3. This chain links TRBV6-1 with TRBJ1-1; 7 bases fit TRBD1. V was clipped by 6 bases and J by 4 bases; unmatched bases: 5. This CDR3 is built from 13 residues. Per germline, CDR1 MNHNS and CDR2 SASEGT. The CDR3 region is CASSQGGGTEAFF. DNA of the CDR3: TGTGCCAGCAGCCAGGGGGGAGGCACTGAAGCTTTCTTT.

The V and J genes are TRBV29-1 and TRBJ2-2; D may be TRBD2 (7 bases). Trimming took off 4 bases at V and 6 bases at J, with 18 bases between the two ends. The CDR3 has 15 residues. CDR1 is SQVTM and CDR2 is ANQGSEA in the germline V gene. The chain's CDR3 is CSVGGGHGLSGELFF. The CDR3 DNA reads TGCAGCGTTGGGGGGGGACACGGACTTTCCGGGGAGCTGTTTTTT.

V usage is TRBV5-4 and J usage is TRBJ1-2; D is unresolved. There are 13 residues in the CDR3. Per the germline V gene, CDR1 is SGHNT and CDR2 is YYREEE (reference sequence). V was clipped by 4 bases and J by 3 bases, with 10 bases between them. The CDR3 region is CASSLRSDYGYTF. The CDR3 DNA is TGTGCCAGCAGCCTACGTAGCGACTATGGCTACACCTTC.

V gene TRBV4-1 combines with J gene TRBJ2-7, with 12 bases matching TRBD2. CDR3 length equals 14 residues. J lost 5 bases, V lost 2 bases, and 1 base had no gene match. Germline values: CDR1 MGHRA, CDR2 YSYEKL. The CDR3 loop reads CASSQRTSGNEQYF. The CDR3 DNA sequence: TGCGCCAGCAGCCAACGGACTAGCGGGAACGAGCAGTACTTC.

V usage is TRBV5-4 and J usage is TRBJ2-2; tentatively, D is TRBD1 (5 bases). The CDR3 spans 15 residues. The germline V gene has CDR1 SGHNT and CDR2 YYREEE (reference sequence). Trimming removed 4 bases at V and 3 bases at J, with 13 bases between. The CDR3 DNA sequence: TGTGCCAGCAGCCGTAGAGGACAAGACACCGGGGAGCTGTTTTTT. It is translated as CASSRRGQDTGELFF. Full variable domain (rest looked up from reference TRBV5-4 and TRBJ2-2): ETGVTQSPTHLIKTRGQQVTLRCSSQSGHNTVSWYQQALGQGPQFIFQYYREEENGRGNFPPRFSGLQFPNYSSELNVNALELDDSALYLCASSRRGQDTGELFFGEGSRLTVL.

This chain joins TRBV7-3 and TRBJ2-7; possible D gene TRBD1, 5 bases. The CDR3 is 14 residues long. In germline, CDR1 is SGHTA, CDR2 FQGTGA. Trimming took 0 bases from V and 1 from J, leaving 7 bases between them. This chain's CDR3 is CASSLTTDSYEQYF. The CDR3 DNA follows: TGTGCCAGCAGCTTAACGACAGATTCCTACGAGCAGTACTTC.

This clone was detected a few times. CDR3 residues: CASSESKIARGYTF. The CDR3 nucleotides are TGCGCCAGCAGTGAGTCGAAAATCGCGAGGGGCTACACCTTC. The chain links TRBV10-2 to TRBJ1-2; D is unresolved. V was clipped by 0 bases and J by 8 bases, with 13 bases between them. This CDR3 has 14 amino acids. Germline-derived CDR1 and CDR2 are WSHSY and SAAADI.

The gene calls are TRBV11-2 and TRBJ2-3; 7 positions match TRBD2. Germline-derived CDR1 and CDR2 are SGHAT and FQNNGV. This CDR3 comprises 15 residues. V shed 5 bases and J 0 bases; nucleotides not matched to a gene: 5. CDR3 DNA sequence: TGTGCCAGCAGCCCGATGGGACTAAGCACAGATACGCAGTATTTT. Its translation: CASSPMGLSTDTQYF.

The chain joins TRBV9 to TRBJ2-2, with 8 bases lining up with TRBD1. The CDR3 contains 14 residues. Germline CDR1 SGDLS, CDR2 YYNGEE. The ends lost 4 bases at V and 7 bases at J; junction bases unmatched: 6. The CDR3 is CASSQGAPHGELFF. The CDR3 DNA sequence: TGTGCCAGCAGCCAGGGGGCTCCACACGGGGAGCTGTTTTTT.

This chain joins TRBV6-1 and TRBJ1-1; D is perhaps TRBD1 (6 bases). The germline gives CDR1 MNHNS, CDR2 SASEGT. Trimming shortened V by 8 bases and J by 1 base, and 11 bases separated the two germline ends. This CDR3 is 13 amino acids long. The CDR3 bases are TGTGCCAGCCAGACAGGCACGAACACTGAAGCTTTCTTT. Translation: CASQTGTNTEAFF.

The chain has TRBV28 and TRBJ2-5; 9 nucleotides align to TRBD1. The germline CDR1 and CDR2 sequences are MDHEN and SYDVKM. The CDR3 sequence is 14 residues long. The trim removed 6 bases at V and 2 bases at J, leaving 4 bases unmatched. The CDR3 loop reads CASSGTGRQETQYF. The CDR3 coding sequence is TGTGCCAGCAGCGGGACAGGGAGACAAGAGACCCAGTACTTC.

The chain has TRBV9 and TRBJ1-1; D call uncertain. The CDR3 loop spans 15 amino acids. Germline CDR1 is SGDLS and CDR2 is YYNGEE. Trimming removed 0 bases from V and 1 base from J, with 10 bases in between. CDR3 residues: CASSVDGGRNTEAFF. The CDR3 DNA reads TGTGCCAGCAGCGTAGATGGAGGGAGGAACACTGAAGCTTTCTTT.

This chain connects TRBV6-5 to TRBJ1-1; D remains unclear. V was cut by 4 bases and J by 7 bases, with 13 bases left in between. CDR3 length equals 13 residues. Germline V CDR1 and CDR2: MNHEY, SVGAGI. The CDR3 here is CASSLGSAIEAFF. DNA for the CDR3: TGTGCCAGCAGTTTAGGCAGCGCTATTGAAGCTTTCTTT.

This chain joins TRBV5-1 and TRBJ1-2; D is perhaps TRBD1 (6 bases). The CDR3 covers 13 residues. The germline V and J ends were trimmed by 2 bases and 7 bases, with 12 bases remaining between them. Germline V CDR1 and CDR2: SGHRS, YFSETQ. The CDR3 sequence is CASSFGGGRGYTF. The CDR3 bases are TGCGCCAGCAGCTTCGGCGGGGGCCGTGGCTACACCTTC.

This chain connects TRBV2 to TRBJ1-4; perhaps TRBD1 as D (6 bases). Trimming left V 8 bases short and J 7 bases short, with 23 bases between. The CDR3 contains 16 residues. Germline V lookup: CDR1 SNHLY, CDR2 FYNNEI. CDR3 DNA sequence: TGTGCCAGCCATGGGCCTTTTACAGGGATTCCTGAAAAACTGTTTTTT. This translates into CASHGPFTGIPEKLFF.

The CDR3: CASSLGQSFSEAFF. The CDR3 nucleotides are TGTGCCAGCAGCTTAGGACAGTCTTTCTCTGAAGCTTTCTTT. The chain links TRBV7-8 to TRBJ1-1, with a weak D call TRBD1 (5 bases). Trimming shortened V by 1 base and J by 6 bases, and 12 bases separated the two germline ends. Germline values: CDR1 SGHVS, CDR2 FQNEAQ. This CDR3 has 14 amino acids.

This sequence joins TRBV2 and TRBJ1-3; D unresolved. This CDR3 has 15 residues. The V and J ends lost 1 base and 0 bases respectively, with 7 bases between them. Germline V CDR1 and CDR2: SNHLY, FYNNEI. The CDR3 region is CASSEVGSSGNTIYF. DNA for the CDR3: TGTGCCAGCAGTGAAGTCGGGAGCTCTGGAAACACCATATATTTT.

The chain uses TRBV11-2 and TRBJ1-4; 7 nucleotides line up with TRBD1. The CDR3 is 15 amino acids. Trimming at V came to 4 bases and at J to 3 bases, leaving 5 bases not matched to a gene. Germline loops: CDR1 SGHAT, CDR2 FQNNGV. The CDR3 is CASSSRGVPNEKLFF. DNA for the CDR3: TGTGCCAGCAGCTCCAGGGGGGTGCCTAATGAAAAACTGTTTTTT.

The chain has TRBV9 and TRBJ2-3; weak D call: TRBD2 (6 bases). Per germline, CDR1 SGDLS and CDR2 YYNGEE. V was pared by 4 bases and J by 0 bases, with 12 bases between. The CDR3 contains 15 residues. This CDR3 is CASSLSGGSTDTQYF. The CDR3 DNA reads as TGTGCCAGCAGCCTGAGCGGAGGGAGCACAGATACGCAGTATTTT.

The CDR3 spells CAIRLAGEIEQFF. The CDR3, as DNA: TGTGCCATCAGGCTAGCGGGAGAGATTGAGCAGTTCTTC. This chain joins TRBV10-3 and TRBJ2-1; 10 bases line up with TRBD2. The V and J ends lost 6 bases and 9 bases, in that order; junction bases with no gene match: 5. Per the germline V gene, CDR1 is ENHRY and CDR2 is SYGVKD. The CDR3 has 13 residues.

V is TRBV10-3 and J is TRBJ1-1, with a tentative D call TRBD1 (6 bases). Germline V gene data show CDR1 as ENHRY and CDR2 as SYGVKD. This CDR3 is 13 amino acids long. Between the trimmed V and J ends, which lost 7 bases and 5 bases, there was a span of 14 bases. The CDR3 DNA reads TGTGCCATCAAGTCAGGGGTGGGGACTGAAGCTTTCTTT. As protein: CAIKSGVGTEAFF.

This clone was seen a handful of times. The chain has TRBV29-1 and TRBJ2-1; 14 nucleotides agree with TRBD2. After removal of 6 bases from V and 12 bases from J, the junction contained 10 bases not matched to a gene. The CDR3 has 14 amino acids. Germline V gives CDR1 SQVTM, CDR2 ANQGSEA. CDR3 DNA sequence: TGCAGCGTGGCGGGACTAGCGGGAGTCAAATTGCAGTTCTTC. It yields the protein CSVAGLAGVKLQFF.

The chain has TRBV18 and TRBJ1-1; 7 bases are a match to TRBD1. Germline CDR1 is KGHSH and CDR2 is LQKENI. V dropped 1 base and J dropped 7; count of bases not matched to a gene: 12. The CDR3 sequence is 16 residues long. CDR3 in amino acids: CASSPLTFQGGDEAFF. CDR3 DNA sequence: TGTGCCAGCTCACCACTAACCTTCCAGGGGGGCGATGAAGCTTTCTTT.

J is TRBJ1-2 and V is TRBV29-1; D not certain. V lost 7 bases, J lost 8 bases, and 11 bases lay in between. Germline assignment: CDR1 SQVTM and CDR2 ANQGSEA. CDR3 length: 10 residues. The CDR3 loop reads CSAMTKGYTF. In DNA form, the CDR3 reads TGCAGCGCTATGACTAAAGGCTACACCTTC.

This clone was seen only a few times. The V call is TRBV11-2, the J call TRBJ2-2; D possibly corresponds to TRBD2 (5 bases). The CDR3 is made up of 16 amino acids. Trimming cost V 8 bases and J 5 bases, with 21 bases left between them. Germline lookup yields CDR1 SGHAT and CDR2 FQNNGV. In DNA form, the CDR3 reads TGTGCCAGCGCCGTTACTAGGGCTCTTAGGACCGGGGAGCTGTTTTTT. It specifies CASAVTRALRTGELFF. Full variable domain (remainder filled in from reference TRBV11-2 and TRBJ2-2): EAGVAQSPRYKIIEKRQSVAFWCNPISGHATLYWYQQILGQGPKLLIQFQNNGVVDDSQLPKDRFSAERLKGVDSTLKIQPAKLEDSAVYLCASAVTRALRTGELFFGEGSRLTVL.

The chain uses TRBV5-1 and TRBJ2-7; 10 positions agree with TRBD1. This CDR3 region has 14 residues. Germline CDR1 SGHRS, CDR2 YFSETQ. V lost 4 bases to trimming and J lost 5 bases; unmatched junction nucleotides: 6. The CDR3: CASSLGTGDHEQYF. The DNA for the CDR3 is TGCGCCAGCAGCCTGGGGACAGGGGACCACGAGCAGTACTTC.